The rows below give T cell receptor beta chains drawn from one sample of a study of T-cell memory formation after mild COVID-19. Using its own MiXCR run on the 5' RACE reads, TCRdb lists one record per CDR3 protein. The profile shows 58,000 or so distinct CDR3 sequences, approximately 30% of them singletons. Sequences were obtained from PBMCs or a T cell subset sorted from them (not recorded which). These receptors originate from a man younger than 30 who had mild COVID-19 (a few samples of this study predate the infection). Cell type and time point are not known. Each CDR3 is given with its conserved first and last residue. A D gene is named only where the DNA matches it firmly. Size is stated for part of the rows, as once, few or many counts, or as a class when the clone is expanded.

J | size | V | D | CDR3 | DNA
TRBJ2-4 | - | TRBV5-1 | TRBD1 | CASSWTGGGKNIQYF | TGCGCCAGCAGCTGGACAGGGGGCGGCAAAAACATTCAGTACTTC
TRBJ1-2 | - | TRBV6-5 | TRBD1 | CASSPGVRDRGKNGYTF | TGTGCCAGCAGCCCCGGGGTTCGGGACAGGGGGAAAAATGGCTACACCTTC
TRBJ2-2 | few | TRBV2 | - | CASNDGPASNTGELFF | TGTGCCAGCAATGACGGGCCTGCCTCGAACACCGGGGAGCTGTTTTTT
TRBJ2-3 | - | TRBV4-3 | - | CASSQDRAPRADTQYF | TGCGCCAGCAGCCAAGACAGGGCTCCGCGGGCAGATACGCAGTATTTT
TRBJ2-1 | - | TRBV7-6 | - | CASSLAGRINEQFF | TGTGCCAGCAGCTTAGCGGGACGGATCAATGAGCAGTTCTTC
TRBJ2-7 | - | TRBV5-1 | TRBD2 | CASSLWRASGSEQYF | TGCGCCAGCAGCTTGTGGCGGGCTAGCGGGAGCGAGCAGTACTTC
TRBJ2-5 | few | TRBV20-1 | TRBD2 | CSASGGAEETQYF | TGCAGTGCTAGCGGGGGGGCCGAAGAGACCCAGTACTTC
TRBJ1-5 | - | TRBV7-9 | - | CASSYIVSGDNQPQHF | TGTGCCAGCAGCTACATCGTCTCAGGGGACAATCAGCCCCAGCATTTT
TRBJ1-5 | many | TRBV27 | - | CASSPTGFSNQPQHF | TGTGCCAGCAGCCCAACAGGGTTTAGCAATCAGCCCCAGCATTTT
TRBJ1-5 | few | TRBV6-6 | TRBD1 | CASSRTGGVDNQPQHF | TGTGCCAGCAGCAGGACAGGGGGCGTCGACAATCAGCCCCAGCATTTT
TRBJ2-2 | many | TRBV11-2 | TRBD1 | CASSQGQGGTGELFF | TGTGCCAGCAGCCAGGGACAGGGTGGCACCGGGGAGCTGTTTTTT
TRBJ1-2 | - | TRBV7-2 | - | CASSPGTPYGYTF | TGTGCCAGCAGCCCCGGGACACCCTATGGCTACACCTTC
TRBJ2-6 | once | TRBV7-6 | - | CASSQRGANVLTF | TGTGCCAGCAGCCAGCGTGGGGCCAACGTCCTGACTTTC
TRBJ2-3 | few | TRBV6-6 | - | CASSYVRVADTQYF | TGTGCCAGCAGTTACGTCAGGGTTGCAGATACGCAGTATTTT
TRBJ2-3 | - | TRBV7-3 | - | CASSSDSTDTQYF | TGTGCCAGCAGCTCGGACAGCACAGATACGCAGTATTTT
TRBJ2-5 | - | TRBV11-1 | - | CASSLHSGMEETQYF | TGTGCCAGCAGCTTACACTCAGGGATGGAGGAGACCCAGTACTTC
TRBJ1-2 | - | TRBV6-5 | TRBD1 | CASSPGQGGGYGYTF | TGTGCCAGCAGCCCCGGACAGGGAGGAGGCTATGGCTACACCTTC
TRBJ2-5 | few | TRBV12-3/TRBV12-4 | TRBD2 | CASAGVQETQYF | TGTGCCAGCGCGGGGGTTCAAGAGACCCAGTACTTC
TRBJ1-1 | few | TRBV5-6 | - | CASSFQDTEAFF | TGTGCCAGCAGCTTTCAAGACACTGAAGCTTTCTTT
TRBJ2-1 | - | TRBV7-2 | TRBD2 | CASSLLAGGFNEQFF | TGTGCCAGCAGCTTACTAGCGGGGGGGTTTAATGAGCAGTTCTTC
TRBJ2-1 | - | TRBV11-2 | TRBD2 | CASSSGTSGGAYNEQFF | TGTGCCAGCAGCTCCGGGACTAGCGGGGGAGCCTACAATGAGCAGTTCTTC
TRBJ1-6 | - | TRBV25-1 | - | CASSGTTLRGSPLHF | TGTGCCAGCAGTGGGACAACGTTGAGGGGTTCACCCCTCCACTTT
TRBJ2-5 | few | TRBV27 | - | CASRDNQETQYF | TGTGCCAGCCGGGACAACCAAGAGACCCAGTACTTC
TRBJ2-1 | few | TRBV6-5 | - | CASSYTPELEQFF | TGTGCCAGCAGTTACACCCCGGAGCTAGAGCAGTTCTTC
TRBJ2-7 | - | TRBV20-1 | TRBD2 | CSARDPLAGFGEQYF | TGCAGTGCTAGAGACCCCCTAGCGGGGTTTGGCGAGCAGTACTTC
TRBJ2-1 | - | TRBV5-1 | TRBD1 | CASSLGQGALNEQFF | TGCGCCAGCAGCTTGGGACAGGGGGCCCTCAATGAGCAGTTCTTC
TRBJ2-7 | few | TRBV27 | - | CASSELGSEQYF | TGTGCCAGCAGTGAACTCGGGAGCGAGCAGTACTTC
TRBJ2-3 | - | TRBV6-5 | - | CASSGGFTDTQYF | TGTGCCAGCAGCGGTGGGTTCACAGATACGCAGTATTTT
TRBJ2-1 | few | TRBV5-1 | TRBD1 | CASSWGQGLVNNEQFF | TGCGCCAGCAGCTGGGGACAGGGTTTGGTCAACAATGAGCAGTTCTTC
TRBJ2-1 | few | TRBV7-9 | - | CASSSEGGEYNEQFF | TGTGCCAGCAGCTCAGAGGGGGGGGAGTACAATGAGCAGTTCTTC
TRBJ2-3 | - | TRBV4-2 | - | CASSQRGGRGTDTQYF | TGTGCCAGCAGCCAACGCGGGGGCCGGGGCACAGATACGCAGTATTTT
TRBJ2-7 | - | TRBV10-2 | TRBD1 | CASSYRGVNEQYF | TGCGCCAGCAGCTACAGGGGTGTAAACGAGCAGTACTTC
TRBJ1-1 | - | TRBV5-6 | - | CASSFTTGGAFF | TGTGCCAGCAGCTTTACAACAGGAGGGGCTTTCTTT
TRBJ2-1 | few | TRBV5-1 | - | CASSPSDPLGNEQFF | TGCGCCAGCAGCCCGTCGGACCCCCTGGGCAATGAGCAGTTCTTC
TRBJ2-7 | - | TRBV5-1 | TRBD2 | CASSFPSGDPGMEQYF | TGCGCCAGCAGCTTCCCCAGCGGGGACCCCGGTATGGAGCAGTACTTC
TRBJ2-2 | - | TRBV7-2 | - | CASSLVVVGELFF | TGTGCCAGCAGCTTAGTGGTCGTGGGGGAGCTGTTTTTT
TRBJ2-1 | few | TRBV4-3 | - | CASSPGVPADKNNEQFF | TGCGCCAGCAGCCCAGGAGTCCCCGCGGACAAGAACAATGAGCAGTTCTTC
TRBJ2-5 | few | TRBV12-3/TRBV12-4 | - | CASSPDLETQYF | TGTGCCAGCAGTCCGGACTTGGAGACCCAGTACTTC
TRBJ2-3 | - | TRBV12-3/TRBV12-4 | TRBD2 | CASRQPGLATDTQYF | TGTGCCAGCAGACAACCGGGACTAGCCACAGATACGCAGTATTTT
TRBJ2-3 | few | TRBV6-5 | TRBD2 | CASRGTSGAAVTQYF | TGTGCCAGCAGAGGGACTAGCGGGGCCGCTGTAACGCAGTATTTT
TRBJ1-1 | - | TRBV29-1 | - | CSVLLWTEAFF | TGCAGCGTCCTCCTTTGGACTGAAGCTTTCTTT
TRBJ1-1 | - | TRBV3-1 | - | CASSQSTRTNTEAFF | TGTGCCAGCAGCCAATCGACCCGGACGAACACTGAAGCTTTCTTT
TRBJ1-2 | - | TRBV5-1 | - | CASSRWDKNWNYGYTF | TGCGCCAGCAGTAGGTGGGATAAGAACTGGAACTATGGCTACACCTTC
TRBJ1-1 | few | TRBV7-9 | TRBD1 | CASSSRDSVNTEAFF | TGTGCCAGCAGCTCTCGGGACAGCGTGAACACTGAAGCTTTCTTT
TRBJ2-1 | few | TRBV11-2 | - | CASSLSGDDEQFF | TGTGCCAGCAGCTTATCCGGGGACGATGAGCAGTTCTTC
TRBJ1-4 | few | TRBV4-3 | - | CASSQYAGEKLFF | TGCGCCAGCAGCCAATACGCGGGAGAAAAACTGTTTTTT
TRBJ2-5 | - | TRBV9 | - | CASSVGGAAQETQYF | TGTGCCAGCAGTGTAGGCGGGGCTGCCCAAGAGACCCAGTACTTC
TRBJ2-7 | few | TRBV7-8 | - | CASSLQSSYEQYF | TGTGCCAGCAGCTTACAGAGCTCCTACGAGCAGTACTTC
TRBJ2-2 | - | TRBV4-1 | TRBD2 | CASSQGRAGTNTGELFF | TGCGCCAGCAGCCAAGGGAGAGCGGGGACGAACACCGGGGAGCTGTTTTTT
TRBJ2-5 | - | TRBV4-1 | TRBD2 | CASSQDPAGGQETQYF | TGCGCCAGCAGCCAAGATCCAGCGGGGGGGCAAGAGACCCAGTACTTC
TRBJ2-3 | - | TRBV9 | - | CASSVEGGQSTDTQYF | TGTGCCAGCAGCGTAGAGGGGGGACAGAGCACAGATACGCAGTATTTT
TRBJ1-2 | - | TRBV7-2 | - | CASSLGSPGSNYGYTF | TGTGCCAGCAGCTTAGGATCCCCGGGATCTAACTATGGCTACACCTTC
TRBJ1-2 | few | TRBV5-1 | TRBD1 | CASSFGTAAPAYYGYTF | TGCGCCAGCAGCTTTGGGACAGCGGCGCCCGCATACTATGGCTACACCTTC
TRBJ1-5 | few | TRBV6-5 | - | CASRPYSNQPQHF | TGTGCCAGCAGGCCATATAGCAATCAGCCCCAGCATTTT
TRBJ2-7 | - | TRBV3-1 | TRBD1 | CASSPTGTGFSYEQYF | TGTGCCAGCAGCCCAACCGGGACAGGTTTCTCCTACGAGCAGTACTTC
TRBJ2-7 | many | TRBV27 | TRBD1 | CASSLSSVWTGGGEQYF | TGTGCCAGCAGTTTATCGAGCGTCTGGACAGGGGGCGGGGAGCAGTACTTC